Shown below are 32 T cell receptor beta chains from a single sample sequenced in a study of shared clonotypes between healthy human individuals. Sequencing was performed with immunoSEQ multiplex PCR; in TCRdb, only in-frame clones are kept and a portion is missing. The sample consists of a few million clones, about 92% of them appearing once. The specimen sequenced was naive CD4+ T cells sorted from blood. Described subset: CD45RA+ positively selected. The receptors stem from a man younger than 35 in good health.

Points on this clone: Other nucleotide sequences from this sample produce the same CDR3. The CDR3 reads CASSGTASSYEQYF. The CDR3 DNA reads as TGTGCCAGCAGCGGGACAGCGAGCTCCTACGAGCAGTACTTC. The gene calls are TRBV2 and TRBJ2-7; TRBD1 aligns across 7 bases. Germline V gives CDR1 SNHLY, CDR2 FYNNEI. The V and J ends lost 6 bases and 0 bases, in that order; junction bases with no gene match: 5. The CDR3 is 14 residues long.

About this clone: One end of the junction varies from germline; a read error may be responsible. V gene TRBV6-4 combines with J gene TRBJ2-7; D is uncertain. Germline-derived CDR1 and CDR2 are MRHNA and SNTAGT. The CDR3 runs to 10 residues. This CDR3 is CATSLYEQYF. The CDR3 bases are TGTGCCACCAGTCTCTACGAGCAGTACTTC.

Of note for this clone: The CDR3 ends on some other residue instead of the conserved phenylalanine or tryptophan, so this is likely a read error. The DNA is left out, because the CDR3 cannot be placed on it with certainty; the CDR3 is given as TCRdb lists it. This chain links TRBV12-5 with TRBJ2-3; the table gives TRBD1 as D, unverified against the DNA. The germline V gene has CDR1 LGHNT and CDR2 FRNRAP. The CDR3 has 12 amino acids, counting both end residues. CDR3 sequence: CASGQGKVGPLV.

The genes are TRBV30 and TRBJ1-4; D may be TRBD1 (5 bases). CDR3 size: 16 residues. The germline V gene encodes CDR1 GTSNPN and CDR2 SVGIG (reference sequence). V gave up 5 bases and J gave up 4 bases, with 20 bases separating them. The CDR3 DNA reads TGTGCCTGGGGAAACGGGGAACAGGCCAATAATGAAAAACTGTTTTTT. Protein: CAWGNGEQANNEKLFF.

This chain links TRBV18 with TRBJ2-3; D possibly matches TRBD1 or TRBD2 (6 bases each). Deletions cut 3 bases from V and 2 bases from J, with 18 bases between. CDR1 is KGHSH, CDR2 LQKENI, per germline. This CDR3 region has 17 residues. The CDR3, as DNA: TGTGCCAGCTCACCGGGGAGGATTTCAGGGGCCACAGATACGCAGTATTTT. Amino acid sequence: CASSPGRISGATDTQYF.

The CDR3 coding sequence is TGTGCCAGCAGCGGGCCACCGCTTAGCTCCTACGAGCAGTACTTC. Amino acids: CASSGPPLSSYEQYF. The chain couples TRBV5-6 to TRBJ2-7; D remains unclear. The germline V gene encodes CDR1 SGHDT and CDR2 YYEEEE. The CDR3 covers 15 residues. Deletions cut 4 bases from V and 0 bases from J, with 14 bases between.

The chain recombines TRBV4-1 with TRBJ2-3; possibly TRBD1 for D (5 bases). Trimming removed 3 bases at V and 6 bases at J, with 31 bases between. The CDR3 totals 20 residues. The V gene's germline CDR1 is MGHRA and CDR2 YSYEKL. CDR3 DNA sequence: TGCGCCAGCAGCCAGTTCCCCCCTCCGACAGTTCAGGGAAGAACTGATACGCAGTATTTT. The encoded protein is CASSQFPPPTVQGRTDTQYF.

This chain's CDR3 is CASSPPGSLAKNIQYF. The CDR3 DNA reads TGTGCCAGCTCACCACCGGGGTCACTAGCCAAAAACATTCAGTACTTC. The rearrangement links TRBV18 to TRBJ2-4; D is undetermined. The CDR3 is 16 amino acids. Germline loops: CDR1 KGHSH, CDR2 LQKENI. V was clipped by 0 bases and J by 0 bases, with 9 bases between them.

The chain links TRBV18 to TRBJ2-7; D is possibly TRBD2 (5 bases). Per germline, CDR1 KGHSH and CDR2 LQKENI. The V end was cut by 6 bases, the J end by 6 bases, with 15 bases between. This CDR3 comprises 13 residues. In nucleotides, the CDR3 is TGTGCCAGCTCCCCTCCAGACGGAGGCGAGCAGTACTTC. Translation: CASSPPDGGEQYF. Filled out from reference TRBV18 and TRBJ2-7, the complete variable domain reads NAGVMQNPRHLVRRRGQEARLRCSPMKGHSHVYWYRQLPEEGLKFMVYLQKENIIDESGMPKERFSAEFPKEGPSILRIQQVVRGDSAAYFCASSPPDGGEQYFGPGTRLTVT.

The chain couples TRBV5-1 to TRBJ2-3; no clear D gene. The CDR3 has 13 residues. V was shortened by 6 bases and J by 3 bases, with 11 bases between the two germline ends. CDR1 is SGHRS and CDR2 is YFSETQ in the germline V gene. The CDR3 loop is CASTLGSTDTQYF. In nucleotides, the CDR3 is TGCGCCAGCACCCTGGGCAGTACAGATACGCAGTATTTT.

This rearrangement joins TRBV10-3 to TRBJ1-1; D remains unclear. Trimming left V 7 bases short and J 3 bases short, with 15 bases between. CDR3 length equals 14 residues. Germline CDR1 reads ENHRY; CDR2 reads SYGVKD. This chain's CDR3 is CAIKERVEDTEAFF. DNA of the CDR3: TGTGCCATCAAAGAGAGGGTTGAGGACACTGAAGCTTTCTTT.

The count of this clone is one. V usage is TRBV7-2 and J usage is TRBJ2-1; D might be TRBD2 (5 bases). Germline assignment: CDR1 SGHTA and CDR2 FQGNSA. V was pared by 8 bases and J by 0 bases, with 14 bases between. The CDR3 has 15 amino acids. CDR3 loop: CASSRSESSYNEQFF. The CDR3 DNA reads TGTGCCAGCTCTCGTAGCGAGAGCTCCTACAATGAGCAGTTCTTC.

This clone came up once. V and J are TRBV18 and TRBJ2-7; D remains unclear. Germline CDR1 and CDR2: KGHSH and LQKENI. CDR3 length: 13 residues. V lost 5 bases, J lost 2 bases, and 10 bases lay in between. The CDR3 DNA reads as TGTGCCAGCTCAAATCAAGGTGCCTACGAGCAGTACTTC. It codes for CASSNQGAYEQYF.

V usage is TRBV6-1 and J usage is TRBJ2-2; 8 bases fit TRBD2. Germline loops: CDR1 MNHNS, CDR2 SASEGT. V lost 1 base to trimming and J lost 0 bases; unmatched junction nucleotides: 7. There are 18 residues in the CDR3. CDR3 DNA: TGTGCCAGCAGTGAAGGTGGACTAGCATTTGCGAACACCGGGGAGCTGTTTTTT. Translated: CASSEGGLAFANTGELFF.

The rearrangement links TRBV7-9 to TRBJ2-3; TRBD1 matches at 9 bases. This CDR3 is 15 amino acids long. Germline CDR1 is SEHNR and CDR2 is FQNEAQ (reference sequence). V dropped 6 bases and J dropped 6; count of bases not matched to a gene: 10. The CDR3 nucleotides read TGTGCCAGCAGAGTTGCCCGGGACAGGGATGATACGCAGTATTTT. Protein product: CASRVARDRDDTQYF.

In regard to this clone: Other DNA sequences within the sample encode an identical CDR3. The rearrangement uses TRBV7-2 and TRBJ2-2; D gene uncertain. The ends were cut back, 0 bases at V and 2 bases at J, with 7 bases in the middle. The CDR3 consists of 15 residues. The germline gives CDR1 SGHTA, CDR2 FQGNSA. CDR3 nucleotide sequence: TGTGCCAGCAGCTTAGCGGGAATCAACACCGGGGAGCTGTTTTTT. It encodes CASSLAGINTGELFF.

The chain joins TRBV9 to TRBJ1-4; no definite D call. CDR3 size: 12 residues. CDR1 and CDR2 (germline): SGDLS, YYNGEE. With 0 bases removed from V and 12 bases from J, the gap between germline ends came to 9 bases. The CDR3, as DNA: TGTGCCAGCAGCGTAGCCGGGAGGGAACTGTTTTTT. Translated: CASSVAGRELFF.

This clone is a singleton in its sample. The rearrangement joins TRBV28 to TRBJ1-4; unclear D gene. Trimming took off 6 bases at V and 4 bases at J, with 9 bases between the two ends. Germline V gene data show CDR1 as MDHEN and CDR2 as SYDVKM. CDR3 length: 13 amino acids. The CDR3 DNA is TGTGCCAGCAGAGGAGGGAGTAATGAAAAACTGTTTTTT. Encoded protein: CASRGGSNEKLFF.

The rearrangement links TRBV30 to TRBJ2-2, with D perhaps TRBD1 (6 bases). Trimming shortened V by 4 bases and J by 5 bases, and 17 bases separated the two germline ends. The CDR3 has 15 residues. Germline V gene lookup returns CDR1 GTSNPN and CDR2 SVGIG (reference sequence). CDR3 protein: CAWTISKQGTGELFF. The CDR3 DNA follows: TGTGCCTGGACCATTTCGAAACAGGGAACCGGGGAGCTGTTTTTT.

This clone was counted a few times. The same CDR3 is also encoded by other DNA sequences in this sample. V usage is TRBV6-6 and J usage is TRBJ1-6, with TRBD1 matching 7 bases. The CDR3 totals 14 residues. CDR1 is MNHNY and CDR2 is SVGAGI in the germline V gene (reference sequence). Trimming at V came to 4 bases and at J to 7 bases, leaving 4 bases not matched to a gene. The CDR3: CASSLTGENSPLHF. DNA of the CDR3: TGTGCCAGCAGTTTAACAGGGGAAAATTCACCCCTCCACTTT.

The genes are TRBV4-3 and TRBJ2-4; TRBD2 is a possible D gene (5 bases). The germline V gene has CDR1 LGHNA and CDR2 YSLEER. The ends were cut back, 4 bases at V and 8 bases at J, with 15 bases in the middle. This CDR3 is built from 14 residues. CDR3 protein: CASSPRTRSDIQYF. The CDR3 DNA reads TGCGCCAGCAGCCCTCGGACTCGCAGTGACATTCAGTACTTC.

The chain links TRBV2 to TRBJ2-5; D is ambiguous. V gave up 0 bases and J gave up 4 bases, with 12 bases separating them. Germline assignment: CDR1 SNHLY and CDR2 FYNNEI. This CDR3 has 15 amino acids. The CDR3, as DNA: TGTGCCAGCAGTGAAGCGACTGTCATGGCAGAGACCCAGTACTTC. Translation gives CASSEATVMAETQYF.

This chain links TRBV7-4 with TRBJ2-1, with D tentatively TRBD1 (5 bases). Germline V gives CDR1 SGHVT, CDR2 SQSDAQ. The CDR3 is 14 amino acids. The V end lost 3 bases, the J end lost 4 bases, and 10 bases lay between the germline ends. CDR3 nucleotide sequence: TGTGCCAGCAGCTTGTTAGGGGCTTACAATGAGCAGTTCTTC. It encodes CASSLLGAYNEQFF.

This clone came up once. The chain uses TRBV6-5 and TRBJ1-3; D remains ambiguous. With 8 bases removed from V and 4 bases from J, the gap between germline ends came to 12 bases. The V gene's germline CDR1 is MNHEY and CDR2 SVGAGI. The CDR3 contains 13 residues. The CDR3 region is CASLSPQGNTIYF. CDR3 in DNA: TGTGCCAGCCTTTCTCCTCAGGGAAACACCATATATTTT.

The chain is built from TRBV9 and TRBJ1-2; perhaps TRBD1 as D (5 bases). The CDR3 totals 15 residues. Trimming cost V 3 bases and J 2 bases, with 14 bases left between them. Germline V gene lookup returns CDR1 SGDLS and CDR2 YYNGEE. The CDR3 nucleotides are TGTGCCAGCAGCGCCAATTCGGGGGGGAACTATGGCTACACCTTC. This encodes CASSANSGGNYGYTF.

The rearrangement uses TRBV7-2 and TRBJ2-7; D remains unclear. CDR1 is SGHTA, CDR2 FQGNSA, per germline. Trimming left V 4 bases short and J 0 bases short, with 7 bases between. The CDR3 has 13 residues. The CDR3 loop reads CASSSVFSYEQYF. CDR3 DNA: TGTGCCAGCAGCTCGGTCTTCTCCTACGAGCAGTACTTC.

To note about this clone: Different DNA sequences within this sample yield the same CDR3. The gene calls are TRBV6-5 and TRBJ1-1; D possibly corresponds to TRBD1 (6 bases). The CDR3 has 14 amino acids. Trimming took 5 bases from V and 0 from J, leaving 10 bases between them. Germline V gives CDR1 MNHEY, CDR2 SVGAGI. Here the CDR3 DNA reads TGTGCCAGCAGTCCGGGGGGCTTGAACACTGAAGCTTTCTTT. The encoded protein is CASSPGGLNTEAFF.

There are a few counts of this clone. The same CDR3 arises from other DNA sequences in this sample as well. V gene TRBV6-6 combines with J gene TRBJ1-5; 7 positions match TRBD1. After removal of 2 bases from V and 5 bases from J, the junction contained 0 bases not matched to a gene. The CDR3 covers 13 residues. Per the germline V gene, CDR1 is MNHNY and CDR2 is SVGAGI (reference sequence). The CDR3 protein is CASSYTGDQPQHF. CDR3 DNA: TGTGCCAGCAGTTACACAGGGGATCAGCCCCAGCATTTT.

V gene TRBV19 combines with J gene TRBJ2-5, with D perhaps assigned TRBD1 or TRBD2 (5 bases each). The CDR3 extends over 14 amino acids. V was clipped by 4 bases and J by 5 bases, with 14 bases between them. The germline V gene encodes CDR1 LNHDA and CDR2 SQIVND (reference sequence). The CDR3, as DNA: TGTGCCAGTAGTACTCCCGGGACCCAGGAGACCCAGTACTTC. It specifies CASSTPGTQETQYF.

Note on this clone: Within the sample, other DNA sequences also encode this same CDR3. The chain has TRBV28 and TRBJ1-6; D remains unclear. The CDR3 has 12 residues. The germline CDR1 and CDR2 sequences are MDHEN and SYDVKM. V was clipped by 5 bases and J by 3 bases, with 2 bases between them. Here the CDR3 DNA reads TGTGCCAGCAGTCTCTATAATTCACCCCTCCACTTT. It specifies CASSLYNSPLHF.

CDR3 in amino acids: CAWAPDRYYGYTF. As DNA, the CDR3 is TGTGCCTGGGCCCCGGACAGATACTATGGCTACACCTTC. The chain combines TRBV30 with TRBJ1-2, with a weak D call TRBD1 (6 bases). This CDR3 has 13 residues. V was clipped by 5 bases and J by 3 bases, with 13 bases between them. Germline assignment: CDR1 GTSNPN and CDR2 SVGIG (reference sequence).

The chain is built from TRBV30 and TRBJ2-2; 7 bases are a match to TRBD1. This CDR3 region has 13 residues. Germline V gives CDR1 GTSNPN, CDR2 SVGIG (reference sequence). The ends lost 8 bases at V and 4 bases at J; junction bases unmatched: 7. The CDR3 sequence is CAGTGQSTGELFF. The CDR3 DNA sequence: TGTGCCGGTACGGGACAGAGCACCGGGGAGCTGTTTTTT.